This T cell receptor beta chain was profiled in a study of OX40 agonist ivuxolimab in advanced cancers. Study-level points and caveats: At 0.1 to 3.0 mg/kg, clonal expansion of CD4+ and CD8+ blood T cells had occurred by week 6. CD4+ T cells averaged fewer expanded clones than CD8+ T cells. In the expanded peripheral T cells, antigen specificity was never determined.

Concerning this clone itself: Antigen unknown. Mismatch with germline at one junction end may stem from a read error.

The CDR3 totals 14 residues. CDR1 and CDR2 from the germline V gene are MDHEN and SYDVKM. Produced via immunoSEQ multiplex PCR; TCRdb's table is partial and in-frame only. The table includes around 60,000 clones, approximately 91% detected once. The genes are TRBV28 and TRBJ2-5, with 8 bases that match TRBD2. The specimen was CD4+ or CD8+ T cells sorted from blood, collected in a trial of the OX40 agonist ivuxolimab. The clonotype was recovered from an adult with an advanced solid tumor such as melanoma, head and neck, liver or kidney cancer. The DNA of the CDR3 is TGTGCCAGCAGTTTAGAACCGGGACTAGTCGCCCGGGACTTC. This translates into CASSLEPGLVARDF.